The rows below give T cell receptor beta chains drawn from one sample of a study of identical twins. TCRdb processed the 5' RACE reads anew with MiXCR; each CDR3 protein has one entry. Altogether some 460,000 distinct CDR3 sequences are present, 14% being singletons, with the ten largest covering about 0.52%. In addition, the sample was reused for a study of yellow fever vaccine responses in identical twins.

Sequencing was done on a sample of CD4+ T cells sorted from blood. The source is a woman younger than 35 in good health. Each CDR3 is given with its conserved first and last residue. Each record gives: J gene, clone size, V gene, CDR3 length, D gene, CDR3 DNA, CDR3 protein. D genes are given only for firm matches. Clone size is not always given. Where it is, it says once, few, many or a class for expanded clones.

J: TRBJ2-2
size: many
V: TRBV7-8
length: 13
D: .
DNA: TGTGCCAGCCTCCTGGTCGGCACCGGGGAGCTGTTTTTT
CDR3: CASLLVGTGELFF

J: TRBJ2-2
size: .
V: TRBV15
length: 14
D: .
DNA: TGTGCCACCAGCAGGCCAACTAGCACCGGGGAGCTGTTTTTT
CDR3: CATSRPTSTGELFF

J: TRBJ2-2
size: .
V: TRBV20-1
length: 16
D: TRBD1
DNA: TGCAGTGCTAGGAAGGCAGGGGGTCCCTTTACCGGGGAGCTGTTTTTT
CDR3: CSARKAGGPFTGELFF

J: TRBJ2-6
size: .
V: TRBV20-1
length: 14
D: .
DNA: TGCAGTGCTAGAGGAAACTCTGGGGCCAACGTCCTGACTTTC
CDR3: CSARGNSGANVLTF

J: TRBJ1-6
size: few
V: TRBV2
length: 13
D: .
DNA: TGTGCCAGCAGTGAAGCCCGGCCGGCGGCCCTCCACTTT
CDR3: CASSEARPAALHF

J: TRBJ1-5
size: few
V: TRBV2
length: 13
D: .
DNA: TGTGCCAGCATGAACAGCAACAATCAGCCCCAGCATTTT
CDR3: CASMNSNNQPQHF

J: TRBJ2-4
size: .
V: TRBV15
length: 14
D: .
DNA: TGTGCCACCAGCAGAGGCCTGGCAGCGGGCATTCAGTACTTC
CDR3: CATSRGLAAGIQYF

J: TRBJ1-1
size: .
V: TRBV6-5
length: 14
D: .
DNA: TGTGCCAGCAGTTACGCCAGGGCAGTGAATGAAGCTTTCTTT
CDR3: CASSYARAVNEAFF

J: TRBJ2-3
size: .
V: TRBV5-1
length: 16
D: TRBD2
DNA: TGCGCCAGCAGCTTTCTAGCGGGGGGGCAAATAGATACGCAGTATTTT
CDR3: CASSFLAGGQIDTQYF

J: TRBJ2-2
size: many
V: TRBV7-2
length: 15
D: TRBD1
DNA: TGTGCCAGCAGTGCACAGGGGGCAGGAACCGGGGAGCTGTTTTTT
CDR3: CASSAQGAGTGELFF

J: TRBJ2-2
size: .
V: TRBV3-1
length: 13
D: .
DNA: TGTGCCAGCAGCCAAGATTCGGGCGGGGAGCTGTTTTTT
CDR3: CASSQDSGGELFF

J: TRBJ2-1
size: .
V: TRBV4-2
length: 19
D: TRBD2
DNA: TGTGCCAGCAGTCCCCAATGGACTAGCGGGAGAGGAACGGGCAATGAGCAGTTCTTC
CDR3: CASSPQWTSGRGTGNEQFF

J: TRBJ1-4
size: .
V: TRBV4-3
length: 15
D: .
DNA: TGCGCCAGCAGCCAATGGGAGGGGTCTAATGAAAAACTGTTTTTT
CDR3: CASSQWEGSNEKLFF

J: TRBJ2-3
size: few
V: TRBV7-9
length: 13
D: .
DNA: TGTGCCAGCAGCCCCGGGGGTACGAATACGCAGTATTTT
CDR3: CASSPGGTNTQYF

J: TRBJ2-5
size: few
V: TRBV19
length: 15
D: .
DNA: TGTGCCAGTAGTAAGGGACCCACGCCTCAAGAGACCCAGTACTTC
CDR3: CASSKGPTPQETQYF

J: TRBJ2-7
size: few
V: TRBV3-1
length: 15
D: TRBD2
DNA: TGTGCCAGCAGCCAAGCGGGGGGGGCACCCTACGAGCAGTACTTC
CDR3: CASSQAGGAPYEQYF

J: TRBJ1-1
size: few
V: TRBV11-2
length: 12
D: .
DNA: TGTGCCAGCAGCACAGTGGGGACTGAAGCTTTCTTT
CDR3: CASSTVGTEAFF

J: TRBJ2-1
size: .
V: TRBV27
length: 17
D: TRBD2
DNA: TGTGCCAGCAGGCAACTAGCGGGGGGATTCCAGTTTCATGAGCAGTTCTTC
CDR3: CASRQLAGGFQFHEQFF

J: TRBJ2-2
size: few
V: TRBV4-1
length: 13
D: .
DNA: TGCGCCAGCAGCCCCGGAGGTGGGAGGGAGCTGTTTTTT
CDR3: CASSPGGGRELFF

J: TRBJ2-7
size: .
V: TRBV28
length: 15
D: TRBD1
DNA: TGTGCCAGCAGTGGTGGAGGGACAGGGGCCCACGAGCAGTACTTC
CDR3: CASSGGGTGAHEQYF

J: TRBJ2-3
size: few
V: TRBV12-3/TRBV12-4
length: 13
D: .
DNA: TGTGCCAGCAGTGCGGGAAGGGGAGATACGCAGTATTTT
CDR3: CASSAGRGDTQYF

J: TRBJ2-5
size: .
V: TRBV7-8
length: 16
D: .
DNA: TGTGCCAGCAGCTCCGATTTAGCGCTCCCCGTCGGGACCCAGTACTTC
CDR3: CASSSDLALPVGTQYF

J: TRBJ2-3
size: few
V: TRBV6-5
length: 14
D: .
DNA: TGTGCCAGCAGTTATCGAGTTCCCACAGATACGCAGTATTTT
CDR3: CASSYRVPTDTQYF

J: TRBJ1-6
size: .
V: TRBV27
length: 16
D: .
DNA: TGTGCCAGCAGTTTACGGGGTATCGGTTCGGGTTCACCCCTCCACTTT
CDR3: CASSLRGIGSGSPLHF

J: TRBJ1-1
size: .
V: TRBV29-1
length: 12
D: .
DNA: TGCAGCGTTGGGGGAGTGAACACTGAAGCTTTCTTT
CDR3: CSVGGVNTEAFF

J: TRBJ2-1
size: many
V: TRBV2
length: 17
D: TRBD2
DNA: TGTGCCAGCAGCCGGACTAGCGGGAGGGCCCTCTACAATGAGCAGTTCTTC
CDR3: CASSRTSGRALYNEQFF

J: TRBJ2-7
size: few
V: TRBV27
length: 13
D: .
DNA: TGTGCCAGCAGTTTCAAGAGCTCCTACGAGCAGTACTTC
CDR3: CASSFKSSYEQYF

J: TRBJ2-1
size: .
V: TRBV15
length: 16
D: TRBD2
DNA: TGTGCCACCAGCAGCCGACTAGCGGGAGCCAACAATGAGCAGTTCTTC
CDR3: CATSSRLAGANNEQFF

J: TRBJ2-7
size: few
V: TRBV29-1
length: 13
D: TRBD1
DNA: TGCAGCGTTGAGGGACAGGGTACCTACGAGCAGTACTTC
CDR3: CSVEGQGTYEQYF

J: TRBJ2-7
size: .
V: TRBV25-1
length: 13
D: .
DNA: TGTGCCAGCAGTGCCACAGGGAAATACGAGCAGTACTTC
CDR3: CASSATGKYEQYF

J: TRBJ1-1
size: few
V: TRBV4-2
length: 14
D: .
DNA: TGTGCCAGCAGCCAAGAGCAAGCCCGGGGGGACGCTTTCTTT
CDR3: CASSQEQARGDAFF

J: TRBJ2-3
size: .
V: TRBV9
length: 12
D: .
DNA: TGTGCCAGCAGCTCCGTTGGGGATACGCAGTATTTT
CDR3: CASSSVGDTQYF

J: TRBJ2-3
size: .
V: TRBV7-6
length: 18
D: .
DNA: TGTGCCAGCAGCTTATCCTCAGGGGTGCGGGCAGGCACAGATACGCAGTATTTT
CDR3: CASSLSSGVRAGTDTQYF

J: TRBJ2-7
size: .
V: TRBV6-2/TRBV6-3
length: 13
D: TRBD2
DNA: TGTGCCGCCCGGGAGGTAGCGGGGATCAAGCAGTACTTC
CDR3: CAAREVAGIKQYF

J: TRBJ2-7
size: .
V: TRBV15
length: 19
D: TRBD1
DNA: TGTGCCACCAGCAGATATGGGACAGGGGGCGCAATAAGGTCCTACGAGCAGTACTTC
CDR3: CATSRYGTGGAIRSYEQYF

J: TRBJ1-2
size: many
V: TRBV29-1
length: 13
D: .
DNA: TGCAGCGTTGAAGCTTTGTCCAGGGATGGCTACACCTTC
CDR3: CSVEALSRDGYTF

J: TRBJ2-1
size: many
V: TRBV7-2
length: 13
D: .
DNA: TGTGCCAGCAGCTCCGGGCTCTACAATGAGCAGTTCTTC
CDR3: CASSSGLYNEQFF

J: TRBJ2-7
size: .
V: TRBV7-2
length: 15
D: TRBD2
DNA: TGTGCCAGCAGCCGAAATACCGGGACTATCTACGAGCAGTACTTC
CDR3: CASSRNTGTIYEQYF

J: TRBJ2-7
size: .
V: TRBV7-2
length: 15
D: .
DNA: TGTGCCAGCAGCTTAGTTTCTATCTCTCATGGCGAGCAGTACTTC
CDR3: CASSLVSISHGEQYF

J: TRBJ2-5
size: .
V: TRBV4-3
length: 15
D: TRBD1
DNA: TGCGCCAGCAGCCTGTCGGGACAGGCTGGCGAGACCCAGTACTTC
CDR3: CASSLSGQAGETQYF

J: TRBJ2-7
size: .
V: TRBV7-2
length: 11
D: .
DNA: TGTGCCAGCAGCCCCCGGAGCGAGCAGTACTTC
CDR3: CASSPRSEQYF

J: TRBJ2-3
size: .
V: TRBV28
length: 14
D: .
DNA: TGTGCCAGCAGTTTAAGCGGGCCCTCCGGCACGCAGTATTTT
CDR3: CASSLSGPSGTQYF

J: TRBJ2-7
size: few
V: TRBV6-5
length: 18
D: .
DNA: TGTGCCAGCAGTTACCGCCCTAAGTGGACATGGCCATCCTACGAGCAGTACTTC
CDR3: CASSYRPKWTWPSYEQYF

J: TRBJ2-3
size: .
V: TRBV19
length: 13
D: TRBD2
DNA: TGTGCCAGTAGAGGACTAGCGGACCCTACGCAGTATTTT
CDR3: CASRGLADPTQYF

J: TRBJ2-7
size: few
V: TRBV28
length: 15
D: .
DNA: TGTGCCAGCAGTTTAGTATACCCCCCGGTGGGAGAGCAGTACTTC
CDR3: CASSLVYPPVGEQYF

J: TRBJ1-4
size: few
V: TRBV5-6
length: 14
D: .
DNA: TGTGCCAGCAGCTTTAGGGCTCTAGAAGAAAAACTGTTTTTT
CDR3: CASSFRALEEKLFF

J: TRBJ2-2
size: .
V: TRBV11-3
length: 15
D: .
DNA: TGTGCCAGCAGCCTCTTGGGAGTGGTAACCGGGGAGCTGTTTTTT
CDR3: CASSLLGVVTGELFF

J: TRBJ2-5
size: few
V: TRBV20-1
length: 12
D: .
DNA: TGCAGTGCTAGAGTAGGAGGTCAGACCCAGTACTTC
CDR3: CSARVGGQTQYF

J: TRBJ2-2
size: many
V: TRBV5-1
length: 13
D: TRBD1
DNA: TGCGCCAGCAGCTGGACAGGGACCGGGGAGCTGTTTTTT
CDR3: CASSWTGTGELFF

J: TRBJ2-1
size: few
V: TRBV5-1
length: 13
D: .
DNA: TGCGCCAGCAGCTTGGAGGGGAGCGGTGAGCAGTTCTTC
CDR3: CASSLEGSGEQFF

J: TRBJ2-2
size: few
V: TRBV5-5
length: 14
D: .
DNA: TGTGCCAGCAGCTTAATCATCTCATCCGGGGAGCTGTTTTTT
CDR3: CASSLIISSGELFF

J: TRBJ2-5
size: .
V: TRBV20-1
length: 18
D: TRBD2
DNA: TGCAGTGCCCCCCGTGAGGCTAGCGGGGGGGATCGAAGAGCGGCCCAGTACTTC
CDR3: CSAPREASGGDRRAAQYF